This entry features one TCR beta chain sequence. Its cognate antigen is unknown. TCR beta libraries were prepared from cDNA with unique molecular identifiers. One entry per CDR3 protein, called by TCRdb with MiXCR from the PCR reads. The sample lists roughly 620,000 distinct CDR3 sequences; 40% to 50% were seen once. This entry comes from a study of post-analysis software for immune sequencing data. Findings and caveats of the study: Significantly lower normalized Chao1 diversity was seen in multiple sclerosis patients than in controls. Controls had lower frequencies than patients of a few TRBV segments, which included TRBV5-6, TRBV5-1 and TRBV20-1.

The CDR3 is 14 amino acids. From germline, CDR1 is SGHRS and CDR2 YFSETQ. The V segment lost 4 bases and the J segment 6 bases; nucleotides outside the gene matches: 9. The sample was blood. The clonotype was recovered from a girl under 18 with multiple sclerosis. The rearrangement uses TRBV5-1 and TRBJ1-2; 7 positions agree with TRBD1. In nucleotides, the CDR3 is TGCGCCAGCAGCCGAAGCCTGACAGGGAATGGCTACACCTTC. Residues: CASSRSLTGNGYTF.